The T cell receptor beta chain under discussion was sequenced for a study of CD8+ T cells in alopecia areata. Study-wide background: Female C3H/HeJ mice aged roughly 7-11 weeks received skin from spontaneously alopecic C3H/HeJ graft donors aged 6-12 months. Study-wide findings and caveats: Scalp specimens additionally yield sequences from normal skin's resident alphabeta T cells. Researchers reported that TCR sharing among patients proved less clear than in mice, possibly HLA-linked.

A word on this clone: Its antigen is undetermined. Germline and genes here are mouse. The read comes to an end 4 residues before the CDR3 does, leaving the germline J gene to fill in the end.

On the basis of CD4, CD8alpha, NKG2D, NKG2ACE and other markers, pooled cutaneous lymph node cells were sorted. Germline loops: CDR1 SGHSA, CDR2 FRNQAP. Trimming took 5 bases from V and 0 from J; bases not matched to a gene: 1. The CDR3 is made up of 15 amino acids. Once RNA had been extracted, it was reverse transcribed into cDNA to act as the sequencing template. Sequencing used immunoSEQ multiplex PCR; TCRdb keeps in-frame clones, though not all of them. The sample shows 15,000 to 20,000 clones, no singletons; the ten largest hold around a third. This TCR came from a C3H/HeJ mouse with alopecia areata. The MHC haplotype of this mouse line is H2-k. The chain recombines TRBV16 with TRBJ2-5, with TRBD2 matching 11 bases. The sequenced sample was CD8+ T cells sorted from a lymph node. The CDR3 spells CASSGDWGNQDTQYF. The part of the CDR3 DNA that was read is TGTGCAAGCAGCGGGGACTGGGGGAACCAAGAC. Variable domain in full (rest from reference TRBV16 and TRBJ2-5): NAGVIQTPRHKVTGKGQEATLWCEPISGHSAVFWYRQTIVQGLEFLTYFRNQAPIDDSGMPKERFSAQMPNQSHSTLKIQSTQPQDSAVYLCASSGDWGNQDTQYFGPGTRLLVL.